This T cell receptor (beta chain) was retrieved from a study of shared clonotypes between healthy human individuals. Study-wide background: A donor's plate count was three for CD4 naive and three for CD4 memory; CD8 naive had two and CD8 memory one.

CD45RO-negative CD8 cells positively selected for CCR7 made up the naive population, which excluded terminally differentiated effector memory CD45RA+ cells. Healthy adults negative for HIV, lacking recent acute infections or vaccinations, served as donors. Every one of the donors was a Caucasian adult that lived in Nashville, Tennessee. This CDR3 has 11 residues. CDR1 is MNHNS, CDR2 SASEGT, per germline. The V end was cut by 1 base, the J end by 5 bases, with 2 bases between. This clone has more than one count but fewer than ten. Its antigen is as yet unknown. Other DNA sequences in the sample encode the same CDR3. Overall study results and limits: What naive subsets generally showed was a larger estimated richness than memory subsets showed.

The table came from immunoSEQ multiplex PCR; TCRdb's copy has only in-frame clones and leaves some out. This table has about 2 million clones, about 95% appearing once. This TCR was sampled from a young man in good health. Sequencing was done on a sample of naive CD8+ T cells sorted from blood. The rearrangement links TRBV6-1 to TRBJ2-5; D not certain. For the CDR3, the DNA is TGTGCCAGCAGTGAAGGGGAGACCCAGTACTTC. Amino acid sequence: CASSEGETQYF.